Shown below are 10 T cell receptor beta chains from a single sample sequenced in a study of blood T cell repertoires in COVID-19. Assay used: immunoSEQ multiplex PCR; TCRdb lists only in-frame clones, some missing. The profile shows 190,000 or so clones, around 80% of them singletons. Specimen: peripheral blood. These receptor sequences come from an elderly woman with COVID-19, enrolled during active disease.

The chain uses TRBV10-3 and TRBJ2-1; TRBD2 matches at 12 bases. The germline V gene has CDR1 ENHRY and CDR2 SYGVKD. The CDR3 loop spans 17 amino acids. The junction had 12 bases not matched to a gene; V was cut back by 6 bases and J by 6 bases. The CDR3 here is CAISKTTSGRSGNEQFF. The CDR3 nucleotides are TGTGCCATCAGCAAAACGACTAGCGGGAGAAGTGGCAATGAGCAGTTCTTC.

The rearrangement uses TRBV2 and TRBJ2-6; no reliable D call. Germline CDR1 SNHLY, CDR2 FYNNEI. This CDR3 contains 14 residues. V lost 3 bases and J 0 bases, leaving 3 bases between the germline ends. The CDR3 nucleotides read TGTGCCAGCAGTGACATCTCTGGGGCCAACGTCCTGACTTTC. This gives the protein CASSDISGANVLTF.

The rearrangement joins TRBV14 to TRBJ2-7; D not certain. The CDR3 has 15 residues. V gave up 2 bases and J gave up 2 bases, with 13 bases separating them. Germline V lookup: CDR1 SGHDN, CDR2 FVKESK. This chain's CDR3 is CASSQHFGGPYEQYF. The DNA of the CDR3 is TGTGCCAGCAGCCAACACTTCGGCGGCCCCTACGAGCAGTACTTC.

The rearrangement joins TRBV27 to TRBJ2-2; D possibly corresponds to TRBD2 (6 bases). From germline, CDR1 is MNHEY and CDR2 SMNVEV (reference sequence). This CDR3 contains 13 residues. The V and J ends lost 8 bases and 7 bases respectively, with 14 bases between them. The CDR3 loop is CASRRAQNGELFF. Written as DNA, the CDR3 is TGTGCCAGCCGGAGGGCCCAGAACGGGGAGCTGTTTTTT.

The chain recombines TRBV7-6 with TRBJ1-6, with TRBD1 matching over 11 bases. Losses at the gene ends were 2 bases for V and 8 bases for J; bases not matched to a gene: 5. This CDR3 contains 16 residues. Germline V gene sequence: CDR1 SGHVS, CDR2 FNYEAQ. The CDR3 here is CASSLTGTGGYSPLHF. CDR3 sequence (DNA): TGTGCCAGCAGCTTAACCGGGACAGGGGGTTATTCACCCCTCCACTTT.

This clone was counted at least ten times. J is TRBJ2-7 and V is TRBV7-9; 16 bases fit TRBD2. The CDR3 length is 17 residues. Per germline, CDR1 SEHNR and CDR2 FQNEAQ (reference sequence). Trimming at V came to 4 bases and at J to 5 bases, leaving 8 bases not matched to a gene. CDR3 residues: CASSSGLAGGYIHEQYF. The CDR3 DNA follows: TGTGCCAGCAGCTCGGGACTAGCGGGAGGGTACATACACGAGCAGTACTTC. Combining the CDR3 with reference TRBV7-9 and TRBJ2-7 gives the whole variable domain DTGVSQNPRHKITKRGQNVTFRCDPISEHNRLYWYRQTLGQGPEFLTYFQNEAQLEKSRLLSDRFSAERPKGSFSTLEIQRTEQGDSAMYLCASSSGLAGGYIHEQYFGPGTRLTVT.

This clone was seen more than once but under ten times. This chain connects TRBV6-5 to TRBJ1-6, with 8 bases fitting TRBD1. Germline V gene data show CDR1 as MNHEY and CDR2 as SVGAGI. The trim removed 0 bases at V and 10 bases at J, leaving 5 bases unmatched. This CDR3 spans 15 amino acids. This CDR3 reads CASSYSHRGDSPLHF. CDR3 DNA sequence: TGTGCCAGCAGTTACTCCCACAGGGGGGACTCACCCCTCCACTTT.

J is TRBJ2-5 and V is TRBV2, with D unclear. Germline lookup yields CDR1 SNHLY and CDR2 FYNNEI. V lost 6 bases to trimming and J lost 4 bases, with 9 bases between them. This CDR3 contains 12 residues. The CDR3 reads CASSATGETQYF. In nucleotides, the CDR3 is TGTGCCAGCAGCGCTACCGGAGAGACCCAGTACTTC.

The chain couples TRBV7-9 to TRBJ1-6, with TRBD1 as a possible D gene (5 bases). This CDR3 region has 14 residues. V was cut by 0 bases and J by 8 bases, with 8 bases left in between. Germline V gene lookup returns CDR1 SEHNR and CDR2 FQNEAQ (reference sequence). The CDR3: CASSLAPRDSPLHF. The CDR3 region has the DNA TGTGCCAGCAGCTTAGCTCCCAGGGATTCACCCCTCCACTTT.

The genes are TRBV5-4 and TRBJ1-1, with 7 positions matching TRBD1. V was pared by 4 bases and J by 0 bases, with 6 bases of the junction left unmatched. Germline V gives CDR1 SGHNT, CDR2 YYREEE (reference sequence). The CDR3 loop spans 15 amino acids. CDR3 sequence reads: CASSPGTVMNTEAFF. Written as DNA, the CDR3 is TGTGCCAGCAGCCCGGGGACAGTCATGAACACTGAAGCTTTCTTT.